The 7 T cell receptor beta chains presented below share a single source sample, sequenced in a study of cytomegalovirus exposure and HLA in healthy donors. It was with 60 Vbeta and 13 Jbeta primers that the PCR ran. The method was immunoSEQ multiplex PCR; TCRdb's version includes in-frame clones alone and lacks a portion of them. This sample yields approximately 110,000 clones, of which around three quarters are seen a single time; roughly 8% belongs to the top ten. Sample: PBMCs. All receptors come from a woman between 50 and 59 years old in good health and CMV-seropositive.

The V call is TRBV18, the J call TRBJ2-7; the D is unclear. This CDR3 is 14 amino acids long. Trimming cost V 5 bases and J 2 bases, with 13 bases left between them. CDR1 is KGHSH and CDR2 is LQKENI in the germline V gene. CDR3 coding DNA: TGTGCCAGCTCATCTTCGACATCCACCTACGAGCAGTACTTC. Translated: CASSSSTSTYEQYF.

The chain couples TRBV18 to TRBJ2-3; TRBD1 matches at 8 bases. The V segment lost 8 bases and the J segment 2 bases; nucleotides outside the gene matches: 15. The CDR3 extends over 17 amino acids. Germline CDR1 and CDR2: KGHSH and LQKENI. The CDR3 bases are TGTGCCAGCATTAAGGTACCGAGACAGGGGTCCACAGATACGCAGTATTTT. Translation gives CASIKVPRQGSTDTQYF.

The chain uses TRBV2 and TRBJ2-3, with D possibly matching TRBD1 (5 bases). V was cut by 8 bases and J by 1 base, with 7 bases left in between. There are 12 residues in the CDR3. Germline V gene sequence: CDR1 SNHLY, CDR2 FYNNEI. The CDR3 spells CASRRGTDTQYF. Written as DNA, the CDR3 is TGTGCCAGCCGCAGGGGCACAGATACGCAGTATTTT.

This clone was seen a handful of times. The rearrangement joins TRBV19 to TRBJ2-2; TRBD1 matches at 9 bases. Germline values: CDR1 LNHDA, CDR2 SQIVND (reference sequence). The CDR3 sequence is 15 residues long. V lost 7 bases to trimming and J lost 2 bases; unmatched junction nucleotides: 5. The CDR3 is CASTLDRGNTGELFF. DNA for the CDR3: TGTGCCAGTACCCTGGACAGGGGTAACACCGGGGAGCTGTTTTTT. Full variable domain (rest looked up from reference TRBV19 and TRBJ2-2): DGGITQSPKYLFRKEGQNVTLSCEQNLNHDAMYWYRQDPGQGLRLIYYSQIVNDFQKGDIAEGYSVSREKKESFPLTVTSAQKNPTAFYLCASTLDRGNTGELFFGEGSRLTVL.

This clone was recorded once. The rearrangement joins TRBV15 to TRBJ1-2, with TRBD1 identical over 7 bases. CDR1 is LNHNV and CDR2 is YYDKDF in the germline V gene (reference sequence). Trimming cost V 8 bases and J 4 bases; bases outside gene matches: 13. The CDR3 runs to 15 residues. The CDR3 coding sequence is TGTGCCACCCGCGCTCAGGGGGGCCAGATCTATGGCTACACCTTC. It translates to CATRAQGGQIYGYTF.

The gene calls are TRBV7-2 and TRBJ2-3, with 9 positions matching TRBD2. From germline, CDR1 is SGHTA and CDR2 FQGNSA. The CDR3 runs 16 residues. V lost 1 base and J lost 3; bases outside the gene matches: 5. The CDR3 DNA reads TGTGCCAGCAGCTTAGGGCTGGCGGGGGGGACAGATACGCAGTATTTT. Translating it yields CASSLGLAGGTDTQYF.

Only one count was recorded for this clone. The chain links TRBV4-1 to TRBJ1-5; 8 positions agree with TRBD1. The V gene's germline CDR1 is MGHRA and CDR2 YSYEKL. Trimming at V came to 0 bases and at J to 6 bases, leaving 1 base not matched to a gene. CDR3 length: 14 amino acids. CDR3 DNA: TGCGCCAGCAGCCAAGAGGGGACAGGTCAGCCCCAGCATTTT. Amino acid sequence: CASSQEGTGQPQHF.